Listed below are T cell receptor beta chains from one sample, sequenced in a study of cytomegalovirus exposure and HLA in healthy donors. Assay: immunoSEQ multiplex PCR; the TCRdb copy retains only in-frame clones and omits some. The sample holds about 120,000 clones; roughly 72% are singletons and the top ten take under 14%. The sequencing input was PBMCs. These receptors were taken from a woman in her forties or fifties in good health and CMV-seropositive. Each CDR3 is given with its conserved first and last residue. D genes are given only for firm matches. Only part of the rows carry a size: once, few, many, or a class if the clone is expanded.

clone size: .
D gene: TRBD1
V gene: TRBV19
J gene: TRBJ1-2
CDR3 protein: CASSIGTGIYGYTF
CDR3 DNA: TGTGCCAGTAGTATCGGGACAGGGATCTATGGCTACACCTTC

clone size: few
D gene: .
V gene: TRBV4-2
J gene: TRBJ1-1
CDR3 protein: CASSRAGGSGAFF
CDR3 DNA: TGTGCCAGCAGCCGCGCGGGGGGGAGTGGAGCTTTCTTT

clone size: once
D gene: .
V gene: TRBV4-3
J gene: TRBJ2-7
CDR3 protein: CASSQKKGYEQYF
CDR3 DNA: TGCGCCAGCAGCCAGAAAAAGGGGTACGAGCAGTACTTC

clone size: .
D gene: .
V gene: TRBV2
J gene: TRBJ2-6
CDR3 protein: CASTPTSAFSGANVLTF
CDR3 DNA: TGTGCCAGCACGCCGACTTCGGCTTTCTCTGGGGCCAACGTCCTGACTTTC

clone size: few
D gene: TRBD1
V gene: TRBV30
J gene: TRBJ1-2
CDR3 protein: CAWSVLVGTGALISYGYTF
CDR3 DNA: TGTGCCTGGAGTGTACTTGTCGGGACAGGGGCGCTAATTAGCTATGGCTACACCTTC

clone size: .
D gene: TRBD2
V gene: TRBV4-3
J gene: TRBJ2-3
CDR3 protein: CASSSLAGTTDTQYF
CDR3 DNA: TGCGCCAGCAGCTCACTAGCGGGGACCACAGATACGCAGTATTTT

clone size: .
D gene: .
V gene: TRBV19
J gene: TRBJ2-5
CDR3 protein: CASSIAWQGRETQYF
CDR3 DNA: TGTGCCAGTAGTATAGCATGGCAGGGGAGAGAGACCCAGTACTTC

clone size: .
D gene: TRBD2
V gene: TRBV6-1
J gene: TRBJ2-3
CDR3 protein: CASSEIAGGRDTQYF
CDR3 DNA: TGTGCCAGCAGTGAAATAGCGGGAGGGCGTGATACGCAGTATTTT

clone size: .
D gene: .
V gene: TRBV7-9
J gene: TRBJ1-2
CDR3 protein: CASSLEQGLNYGYTF
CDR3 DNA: TGTGCCAGCAGCTTAGAACAGGGACTAAACTATGGCTACACCTTC

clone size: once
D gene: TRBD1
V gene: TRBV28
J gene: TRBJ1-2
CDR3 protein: CASSSGTVYGYTF
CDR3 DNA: TGTGCCAGCAGTTCGGGGACAGTCTATGGCTACACCTTC

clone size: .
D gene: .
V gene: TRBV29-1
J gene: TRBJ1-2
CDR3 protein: CSVERTVLYGYTF
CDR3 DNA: TGCAGCGTTGAAAGAACAGTCCTCTATGGCTACACCTTC

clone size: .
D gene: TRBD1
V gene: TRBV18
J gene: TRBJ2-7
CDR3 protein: CASSSGTGNYEQYF
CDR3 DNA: TGTGCCAGCTCATCCGGGACAGGTAACTACGAGCAGTACTTC

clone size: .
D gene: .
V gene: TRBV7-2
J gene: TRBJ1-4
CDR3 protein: CASSLGGYEKLFF
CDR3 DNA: TGTGCCAGCAGCTTAGGCGGCTATGAAAAACTGTTTTTT

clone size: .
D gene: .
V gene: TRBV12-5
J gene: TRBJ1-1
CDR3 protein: CASALVGGEAFF
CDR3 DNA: TGTGCTAGTGCCTTGGTGGGGGGAGAGGCTTTCTTT

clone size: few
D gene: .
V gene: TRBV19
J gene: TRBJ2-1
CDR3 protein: CASSAGAGWGLGNEQFF
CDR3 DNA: TGTGCCAGTAGTGCCGGCGCGGGGTGGGGCCTCGGCAATGAGCAGTTCTTC

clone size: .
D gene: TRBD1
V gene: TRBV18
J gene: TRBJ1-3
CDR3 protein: CASSPKQGAIGNTIYF
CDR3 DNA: TGCGCCAGCTCACCAAAACAGGGGGCAATTGGAAACACCATATATTTT

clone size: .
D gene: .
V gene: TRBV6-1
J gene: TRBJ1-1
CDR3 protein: CASSEAYSNTEAFF
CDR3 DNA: TGTGCCAGCAGTGAAGCTTACTCGAACACTGAAGCTTTCTTT

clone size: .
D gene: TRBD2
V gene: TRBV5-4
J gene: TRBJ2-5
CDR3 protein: CASSAGLAGGQETQYF
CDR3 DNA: TGTGCCAGCAGCGCCGGACTAGCGGGAGGCCAAGAGACCCAGTACTTC

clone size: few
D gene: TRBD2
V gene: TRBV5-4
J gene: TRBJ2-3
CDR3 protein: CASSDPTSGGFTDTQYF
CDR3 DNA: TGTGCCAGCAGCGACCCGACTAGCGGGGGATTCACAGATACGCAGTATTTT

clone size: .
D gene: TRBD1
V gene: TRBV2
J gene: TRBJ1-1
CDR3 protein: CASTTDRENTEAFF
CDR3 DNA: TGTGCCAGCACTACGGACAGGGAGAACACTGAAGCTTTCTTT

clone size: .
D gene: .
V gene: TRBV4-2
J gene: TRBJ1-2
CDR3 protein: CASSQQQGSYGYTF
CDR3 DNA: TGTGCCAGCAGCCAGCAACAGGGAAGCTATGGCTACACCTTC

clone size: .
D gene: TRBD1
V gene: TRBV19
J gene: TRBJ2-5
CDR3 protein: CASSIETGGETQYF
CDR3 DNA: TGTGCCAGTAGTATAGAAACAGGGGGGGAGACCCAGTACTTC